This passage covers 8 T cell receptor beta chains from one sample sequenced in a study of memory CD4+ T cells and cytomegalovirus serostatus. The sort gate was single viable CD3+CD4+CD8-CD45RO+ cells for memory CD4+ T cells. Sequenced by immunoSEQ multiplex PCR; TCRdb stores in-frame clones only, minus some. Counted here are 50,000 to 70,000 clones, over 70% occurring once; the ten biggest clones make up more than 2.5%. Sequencing input: memory CD4+ T cells from blood. These receptors were collected from an adult in good health and CMV-seropositive.

The chain links TRBV29-1 to TRBJ2-7, with D perhaps being TRBD1 or TRBD2 (5 bases each). With 7 bases removed from V and 2 bases from J, the gap between germline ends came to 15 bases. CDR1 and CDR2 from the germline V gene are SQVTM and ANQGSEA. This CDR3 comprises 13 residues. CDR3: CSAWDSGPYEQYF. DNA of the CDR3: TGCAGCGCCTGGGATTCGGGGCCCTACGAGCAGTACTTC.

This rearrangement joins TRBV5-1 to TRBJ2-3; the D gene is possibly TRBD1 (6 bases). The germline V and J ends were trimmed by 0 bases and 2 bases, with 13 bases remaining between them. The CDR3 spans 16 residues. CDR1 SGHRS and CDR2 YFSETQ come from the germline V gene. The CDR3 bases are TGCGCCAGCAGCTTGGGTGGGACACTTCTCACAGATACGCAGTATTTT. Protein: CASSLGGTLLTDTQYF.

J is TRBJ1-1 and V is TRBV10-2; TRBD1 might be the D (6 bases). V lost 5 bases and J 5 bases, leaving 12 bases between the germline ends. The CDR3 sequence is 13 residues long. Germline V gives CDR1 WSHSY, CDR2 SAAADI. The CDR3 nucleotides read TGCGCCAGCAGTCAGCAAAGGGGGACTGAAGCTTTCTTT. Its protein is CASSQQRGTEAFF.

The genes are TRBV30 and TRBJ1-5; the D is unclear. Germline lookup yields CDR1 GTSNPN and CDR2 SVGIG (reference sequence). CDR3 length: 12 residues. Trimming left V 0 bases short and J 6 bases short, with 6 bases between. The CDR3 bases are TGTGCCTGGAGTGTACGGGGTCAGCCCCAGCATTTT. Protein product: CAWSVRGQPQHF.

V usage is TRBV1 and J usage is TRBJ1-5; TRBD1 is taken as the D call from the table, unchecked against the DNA. TRBV1 is described as a pseudogene. This CDR3 is 14 amino acids long. The CDR3 loop is CTSSLGDTNQPQHF. The CDR3 nucleotides read TGCACCAGCAGCTTAGGGGACACCAATCAGCCCCAGCATTTT.

This chain links TRBV5-1 with TRBJ2-7; D is possibly TRBD2 (5 bases). With 5 bases removed from V and 2 bases from J, the gap between germline ends came to 17 bases. The CDR3 has 15 amino acids. CDR1 is SGHRS, CDR2 YFSETQ, per germline. CDR3 sequence: CASSLEAQAAYEQYF. DNA of the CDR3: TGCGCCAGCAGTCTGGAGGCCCAAGCCGCCTACGAGCAGTACTTC.

A few counts support this clone. CDR3 DNA: TGCAGTGCCCCCCCTGACACTGAAGCTTTCTTT. Residues: CSAPPDTEAFF. The chain recombines TRBV20-1 with TRBJ1-1, with unresolved D. V was pared by 6 bases and J by 3 bases, with 8 bases between. Germline V lookup: CDR1 DFQATT, CDR2 SNEGSKA (reference sequence). This CDR3 comprises 11 residues.

The table lists this clone with a count of one. The chain has TRBV7-9 and TRBJ2-5; D is possibly TRBD1 (5 bases). Per germline, CDR1 SEHNR and CDR2 FQNEAQ (reference sequence). V was pared by 5 bases and J by 7 bases, with 8 bases between. The CDR3 loop spans 11 amino acids. The CDR3 protein is CASSPTGTQYF. The CDR3 DNA follows: TGTGCCAGCAGCCCTACAGGGACCCAGTACTTC.